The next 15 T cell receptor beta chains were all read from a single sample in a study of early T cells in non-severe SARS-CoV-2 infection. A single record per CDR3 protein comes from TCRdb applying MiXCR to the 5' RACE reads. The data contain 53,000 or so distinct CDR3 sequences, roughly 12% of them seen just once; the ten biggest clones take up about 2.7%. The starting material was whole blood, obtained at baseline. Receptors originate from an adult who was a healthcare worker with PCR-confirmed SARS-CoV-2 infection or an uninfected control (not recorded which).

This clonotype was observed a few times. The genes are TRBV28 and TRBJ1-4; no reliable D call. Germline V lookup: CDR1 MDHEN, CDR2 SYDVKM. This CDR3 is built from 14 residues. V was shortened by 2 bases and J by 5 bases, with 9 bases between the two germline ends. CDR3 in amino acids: CASSLTGENEKLFF. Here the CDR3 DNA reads TGTGCCAGCAGTTTAACCGGGGAAAATGAAAAACTGTTTTTT.

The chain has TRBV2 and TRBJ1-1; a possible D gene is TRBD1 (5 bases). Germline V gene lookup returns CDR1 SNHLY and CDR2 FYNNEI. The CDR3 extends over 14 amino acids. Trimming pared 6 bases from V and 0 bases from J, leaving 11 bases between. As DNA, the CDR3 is TGTGCCAGCAGGGGACCGCCGCTGAACACTGAAGCTTTCTTT. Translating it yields CASRGPPLNTEAFF.

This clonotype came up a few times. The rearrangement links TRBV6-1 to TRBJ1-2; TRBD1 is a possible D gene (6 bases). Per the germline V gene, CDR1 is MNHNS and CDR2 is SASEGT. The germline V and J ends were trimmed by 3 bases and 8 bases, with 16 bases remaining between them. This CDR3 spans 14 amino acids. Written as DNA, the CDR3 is TGTGCCAGCAGTGATGTTGGGGGCTTGGGCGGCTACACCTTC. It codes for CASSDVGGLGGYTF.

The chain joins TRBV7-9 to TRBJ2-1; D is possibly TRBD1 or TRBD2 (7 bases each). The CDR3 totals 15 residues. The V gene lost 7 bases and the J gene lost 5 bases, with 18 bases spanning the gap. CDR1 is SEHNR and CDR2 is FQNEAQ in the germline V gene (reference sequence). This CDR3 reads CASKLRGTTHNEQFF. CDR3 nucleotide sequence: TGTGCCAGCAAGCTCAGGGGGACTACCCACAATGAGCAGTTCTTC.

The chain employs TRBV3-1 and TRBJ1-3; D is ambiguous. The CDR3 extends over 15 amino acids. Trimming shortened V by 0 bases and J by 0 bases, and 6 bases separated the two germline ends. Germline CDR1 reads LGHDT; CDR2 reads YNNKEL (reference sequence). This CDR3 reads CASSQDSSSGNTIYF. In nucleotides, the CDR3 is TGTGCCAGCAGCCAAGACAGCAGCTCTGGAAACACCATATATTTT.

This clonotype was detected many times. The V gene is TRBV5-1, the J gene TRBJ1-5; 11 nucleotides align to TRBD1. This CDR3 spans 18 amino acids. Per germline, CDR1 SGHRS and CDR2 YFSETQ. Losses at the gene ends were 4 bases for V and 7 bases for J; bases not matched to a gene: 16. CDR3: CASSRTPGQGATGQPQHF. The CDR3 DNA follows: TGCGCCAGCAGCCGCACACCAGGACAGGGGGCCACAGGACAGCCCCAGCATTTT.

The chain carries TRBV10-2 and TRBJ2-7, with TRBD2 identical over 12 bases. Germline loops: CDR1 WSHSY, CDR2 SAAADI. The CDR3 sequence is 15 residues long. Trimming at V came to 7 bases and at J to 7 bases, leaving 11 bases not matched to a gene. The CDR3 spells CASTRGLAGNGEQYF. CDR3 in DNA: TGCGCCAGCACCCGAGGACTAGCGGGGAACGGGGAGCAGTACTTC.

The CDR3 loop reads CASSRDTEAFF. CDR3 DNA: TGTGCCAGCAGTAGAGACACTGAAGCTTTCTTT. The chain couples TRBV7-8 to TRBJ1-1; D is unclear. CDR1 is SGHVS, CDR2 FQNEAQ, per germline. The CDR3 runs 11 residues. The V and J ends lost 6 bases and 3 bases respectively, with 5 bases between them.

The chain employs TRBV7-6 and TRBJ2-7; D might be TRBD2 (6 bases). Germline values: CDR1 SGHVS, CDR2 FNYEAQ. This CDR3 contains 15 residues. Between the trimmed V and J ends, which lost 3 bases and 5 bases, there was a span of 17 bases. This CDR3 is CASSLNWAGRHEQYF. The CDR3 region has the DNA TGTGCCAGCAGCTTGAATTGGGCGGGGAGACACGAGCAGTACTTC.

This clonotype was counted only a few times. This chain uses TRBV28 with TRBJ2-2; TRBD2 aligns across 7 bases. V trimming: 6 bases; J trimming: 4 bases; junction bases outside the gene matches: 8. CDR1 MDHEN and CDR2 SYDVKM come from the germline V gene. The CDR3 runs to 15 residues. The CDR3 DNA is TGTGCCAGCAGATCCGGGACTAAAAGCACCGGGGAGCTGTTTTTT. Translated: CASRSGTKSTGELFF.

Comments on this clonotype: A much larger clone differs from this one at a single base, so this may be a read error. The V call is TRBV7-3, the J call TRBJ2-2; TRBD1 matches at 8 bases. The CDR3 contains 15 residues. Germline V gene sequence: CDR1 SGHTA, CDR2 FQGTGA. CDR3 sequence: CTSSTQGAATGELFF. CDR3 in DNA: TGTACCAGCAGCACGCAGGGGGCGGCCACCGGGGAGCTGTTTTTT.

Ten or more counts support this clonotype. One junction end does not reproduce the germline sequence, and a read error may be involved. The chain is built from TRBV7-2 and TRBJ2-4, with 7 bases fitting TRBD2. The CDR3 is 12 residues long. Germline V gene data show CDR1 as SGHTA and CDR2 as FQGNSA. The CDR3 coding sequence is TGTGCCAGCAGCTTAGGGACTAGTATGTTTCACTTC. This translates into CASSLGTSMFHF.

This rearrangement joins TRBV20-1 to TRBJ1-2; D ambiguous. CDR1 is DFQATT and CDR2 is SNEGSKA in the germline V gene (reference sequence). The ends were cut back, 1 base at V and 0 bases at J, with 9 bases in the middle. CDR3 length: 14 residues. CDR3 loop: CSARVNRANYGYTF. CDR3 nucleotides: TGCAGTGCTAGAGTCAATAGGGCTAACTATGGCTACACCTTC.

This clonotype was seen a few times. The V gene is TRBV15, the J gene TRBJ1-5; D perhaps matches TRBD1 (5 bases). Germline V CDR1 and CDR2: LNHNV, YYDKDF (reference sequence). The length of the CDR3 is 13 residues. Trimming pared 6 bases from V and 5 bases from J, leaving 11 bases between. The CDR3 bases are TGTGCCACCAGGAGACAGTGGGATCAGCCCCAGCATTTT. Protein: CATRRQWDQPQHF. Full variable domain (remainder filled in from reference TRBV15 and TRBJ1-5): DAMVIQNPRYQVTQFGKPVTLSCSQTLNHNVMYWYQQKSSQAPKLLFHYYDKDFNNEADTPDNFQSRRPNTSFCFLDIRSPGLGDTAMYLCATRRQWDQPQHFGDGTRLSIL.

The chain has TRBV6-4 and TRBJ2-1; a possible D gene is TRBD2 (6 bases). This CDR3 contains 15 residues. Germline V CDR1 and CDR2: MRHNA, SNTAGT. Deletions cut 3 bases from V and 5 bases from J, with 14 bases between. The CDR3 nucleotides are TGTGCCAGCAGTGAGATAGGAGGGACGAACAATGAGCAGTTCTTC. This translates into CASSEIGGTNNEQFF.